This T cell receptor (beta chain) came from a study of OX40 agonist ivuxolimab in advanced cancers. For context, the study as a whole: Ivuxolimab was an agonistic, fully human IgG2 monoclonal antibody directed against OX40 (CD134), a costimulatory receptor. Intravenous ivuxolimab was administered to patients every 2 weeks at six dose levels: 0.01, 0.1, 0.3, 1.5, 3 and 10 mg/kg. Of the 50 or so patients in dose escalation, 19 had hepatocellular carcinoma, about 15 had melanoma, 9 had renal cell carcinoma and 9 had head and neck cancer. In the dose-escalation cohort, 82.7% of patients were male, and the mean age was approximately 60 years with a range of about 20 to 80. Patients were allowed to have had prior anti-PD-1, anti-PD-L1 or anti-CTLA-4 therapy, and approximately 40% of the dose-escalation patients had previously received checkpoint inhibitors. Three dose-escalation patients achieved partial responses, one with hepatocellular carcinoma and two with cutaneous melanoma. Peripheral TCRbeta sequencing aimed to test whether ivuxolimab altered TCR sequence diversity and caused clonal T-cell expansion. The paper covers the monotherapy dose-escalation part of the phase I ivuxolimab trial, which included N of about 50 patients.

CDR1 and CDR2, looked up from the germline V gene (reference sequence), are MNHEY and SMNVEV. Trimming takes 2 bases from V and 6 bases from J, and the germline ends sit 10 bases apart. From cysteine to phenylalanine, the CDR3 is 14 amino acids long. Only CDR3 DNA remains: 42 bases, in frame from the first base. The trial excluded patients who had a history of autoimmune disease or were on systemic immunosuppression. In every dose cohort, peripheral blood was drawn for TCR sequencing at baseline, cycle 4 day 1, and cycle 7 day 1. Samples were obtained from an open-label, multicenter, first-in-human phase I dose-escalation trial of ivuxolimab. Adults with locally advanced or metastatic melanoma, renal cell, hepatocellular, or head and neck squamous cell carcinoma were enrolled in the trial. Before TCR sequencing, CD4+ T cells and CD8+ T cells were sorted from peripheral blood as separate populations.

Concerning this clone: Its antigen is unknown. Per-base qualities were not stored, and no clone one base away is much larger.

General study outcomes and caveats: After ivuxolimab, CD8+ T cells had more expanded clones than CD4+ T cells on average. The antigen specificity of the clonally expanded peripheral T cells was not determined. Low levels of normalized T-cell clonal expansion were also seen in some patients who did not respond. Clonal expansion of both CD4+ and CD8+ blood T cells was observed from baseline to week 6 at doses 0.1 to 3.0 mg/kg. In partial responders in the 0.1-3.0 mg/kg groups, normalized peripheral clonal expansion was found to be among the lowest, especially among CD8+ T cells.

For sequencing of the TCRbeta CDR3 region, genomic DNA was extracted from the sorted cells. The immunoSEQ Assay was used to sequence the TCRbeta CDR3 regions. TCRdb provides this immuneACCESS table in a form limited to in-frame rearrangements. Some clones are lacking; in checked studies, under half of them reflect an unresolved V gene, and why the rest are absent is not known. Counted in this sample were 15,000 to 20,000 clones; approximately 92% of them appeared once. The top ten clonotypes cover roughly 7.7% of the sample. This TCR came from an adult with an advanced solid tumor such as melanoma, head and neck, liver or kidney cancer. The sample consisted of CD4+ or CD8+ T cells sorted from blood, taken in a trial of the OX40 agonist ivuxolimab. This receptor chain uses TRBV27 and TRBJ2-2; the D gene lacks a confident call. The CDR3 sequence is CASSLVGSPGELFF. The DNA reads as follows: TGTGCCAGCAGTTTAGTGGGAAGCCCCGGGGAGCTGTTTTTT.